This T cell receptor (beta chain) was identified during a study of blood T cell repertoires in COVID-19. Study context: Material from acute and convalescent COVID-19 was sourced from the United States, Italy and Spain. PBMCs, B-cell-depleted T cells, or T cells were the source of the cDNA or gDNA that made up the material.

Unmatched junction bases numbered 5, after V lost 2 bases and J lost 3 bases. This CDR3 is built from 15 residues. The germline gives CDR1 LNHDA, CDR2 SQIVND (reference sequence). Per the original data handling: Reference gene primer amplification gave nucleated cell count estimates. Method: immunoSEQ multiplex PCR; TCRdb's copy keeps in-frame clones and lacks some. V and J calls and clone size are given by that table; D and trimming were obtained from the DNA. Of roughly 100,000 clones in the sample, around three quarters are singletons; the top ten hold over 6%. V is TRBV19 and J is TRBJ2-3; 7 nucleotides match TRBD1. The sample consisted of peripheral blood. This clonotype originated in a man in his sixties or seventies with acute or convalescent COVID-19. The CDR3 DNA is TGTGCCAGTAGTATATCGACAGGGCGAACAGATACGCAGTATTTT. It yields the protein CASSISTGRTDTQYF. The whole variable domain, remainder taken from reference TRBV19 and TRBJ2-3, is DGGITQSPKYLFRKEGQNVTLSCEQNLNHDAMYWYRQDPGQGLRLIYYSQIVNDFQKGDIAEGYSVSREKKESFPLTVTSAQKNPTAFYLCASSISTGRTDTQYFGPGTRLTVL.